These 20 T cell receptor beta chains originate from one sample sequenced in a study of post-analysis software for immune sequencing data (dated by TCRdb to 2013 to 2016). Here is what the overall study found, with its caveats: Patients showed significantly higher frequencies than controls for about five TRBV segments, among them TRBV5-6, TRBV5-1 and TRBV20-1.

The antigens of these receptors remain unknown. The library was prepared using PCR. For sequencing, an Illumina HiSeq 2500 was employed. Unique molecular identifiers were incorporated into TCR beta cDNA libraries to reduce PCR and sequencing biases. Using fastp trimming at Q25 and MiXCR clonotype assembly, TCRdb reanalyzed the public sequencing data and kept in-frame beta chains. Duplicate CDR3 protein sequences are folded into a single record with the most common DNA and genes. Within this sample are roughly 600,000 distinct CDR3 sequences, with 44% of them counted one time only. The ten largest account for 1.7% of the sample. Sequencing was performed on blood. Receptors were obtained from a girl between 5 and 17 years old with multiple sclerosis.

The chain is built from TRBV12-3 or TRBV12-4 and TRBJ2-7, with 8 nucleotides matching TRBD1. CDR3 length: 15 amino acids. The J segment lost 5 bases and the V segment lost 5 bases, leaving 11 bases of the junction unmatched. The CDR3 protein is CASSAGGTGRNEQYF. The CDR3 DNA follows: TGTGCCAGCAGTGCAGGGGGGACAGGCCGGAACGAGCAGTACTTC.

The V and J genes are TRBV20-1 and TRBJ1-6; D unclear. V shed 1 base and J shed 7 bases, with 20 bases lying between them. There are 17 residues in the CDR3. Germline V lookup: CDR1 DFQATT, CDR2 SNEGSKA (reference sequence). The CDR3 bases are TGCAGTGCTAGAGCCGGCACATGGATCCTTGGGAATTCACCCCTCCACTTT. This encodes CSARAGTWILGNSPLHF.

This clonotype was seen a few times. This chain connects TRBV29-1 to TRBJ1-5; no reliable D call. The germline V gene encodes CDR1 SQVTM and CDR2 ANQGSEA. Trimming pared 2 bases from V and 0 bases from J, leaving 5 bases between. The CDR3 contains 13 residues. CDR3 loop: CSVEPDSNQPQHF. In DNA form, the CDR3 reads TGCAGCGTTGAACCGGATAGCAATCAGCCCCAGCATTTT.

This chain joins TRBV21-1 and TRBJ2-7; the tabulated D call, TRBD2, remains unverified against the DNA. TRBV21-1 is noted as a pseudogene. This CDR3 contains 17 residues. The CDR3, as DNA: TGTGCCAGCAGCAAAGGAGGATCACCCGAGCGGCGTTGCGAGCAGTACTTC. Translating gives CASSKGGSPERRCEQYF.

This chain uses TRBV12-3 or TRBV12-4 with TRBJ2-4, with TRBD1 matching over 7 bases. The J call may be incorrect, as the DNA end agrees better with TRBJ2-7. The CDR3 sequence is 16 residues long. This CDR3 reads CASSLGRGTAIYEQYF. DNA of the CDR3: TGTGCCAGCAGTTTAGGTAGAGGGACAGCGATCTACGAGCAGTACTTC.

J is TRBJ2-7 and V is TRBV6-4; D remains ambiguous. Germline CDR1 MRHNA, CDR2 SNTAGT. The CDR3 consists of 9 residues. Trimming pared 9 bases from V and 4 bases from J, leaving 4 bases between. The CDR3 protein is CARTYEQYF. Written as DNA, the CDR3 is TGTGCCAGGACATACGAGCAGTACTTC.

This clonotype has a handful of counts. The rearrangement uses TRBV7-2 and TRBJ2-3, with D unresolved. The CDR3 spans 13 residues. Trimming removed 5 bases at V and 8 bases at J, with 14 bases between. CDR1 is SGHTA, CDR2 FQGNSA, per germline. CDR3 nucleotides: TGTGCCAGCAGCCCCACTCTAGAACTTACGCAGTATTTT. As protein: CASSPTLELTQYF.

The CDR3 is CATSQINRRPYEQYF. The CDR3 nucleotides read TGTGCCACCAGCCAGATAAACAGGAGACCCTACGAGCAGTACTTC. The V and J genes are TRBV15 and TRBJ2-7, with TRBD1 as a possible D gene (5 bases). V lost 5 bases and J 2 bases, leaving 16 bases between the germline ends. CDR1 LNHNV and CDR2 YYDKDF come from the germline V gene (reference sequence). This CDR3 contains 15 residues.

CDR3 residues: CASSSWGLETQYF. The CDR3, as DNA: TGCGCCAGCAGCTCCTGGGGGTTGGAGACCCAGTACTTC. V and J are TRBV5-1 and TRBJ2-5; either TRBD1 or TRBD2 may supply D (5 bases each). The CDR3 totals 13 residues. Germline CDR1 reads SGHRS; CDR2 reads YFSETQ. Trimming removed 3 bases from V and 5 bases from J, with 11 bases in between.

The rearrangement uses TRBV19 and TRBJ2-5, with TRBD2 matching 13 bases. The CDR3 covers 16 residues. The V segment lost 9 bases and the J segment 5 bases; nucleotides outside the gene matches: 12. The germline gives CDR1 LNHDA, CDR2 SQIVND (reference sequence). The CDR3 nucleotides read TGTGCCAGCAGAAAACTAGCGGGAGGGCCCGGTGAGACCCAGTACTTC. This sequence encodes CASRKLAGGPGETQYF.

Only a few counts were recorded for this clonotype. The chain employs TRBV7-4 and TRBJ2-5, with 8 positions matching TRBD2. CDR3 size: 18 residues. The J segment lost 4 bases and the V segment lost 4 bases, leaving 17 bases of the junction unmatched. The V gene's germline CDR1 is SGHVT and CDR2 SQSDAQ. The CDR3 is CASSSRGGLGLWGETQYF. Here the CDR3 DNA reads TGTGCCAGCAGCTCCCGGGGGGGCCTGGGCCTTTGGGGAGAGACCCAGTACTTC. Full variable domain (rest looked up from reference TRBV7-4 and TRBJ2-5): GAGVSQSPRYKVAKRGRDVALRCDSISGHVTLYWYRQTLGQGSEVLTYSQSDAQRDKSGRPSGRFSAERPERSVSTLKIQRTEQGDSAVYLCASSSRGGLGLWGETQYFGPGTRLLVL.

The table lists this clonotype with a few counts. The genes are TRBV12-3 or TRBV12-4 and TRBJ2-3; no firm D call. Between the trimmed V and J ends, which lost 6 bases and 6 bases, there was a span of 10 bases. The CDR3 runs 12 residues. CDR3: CASSRGRDTQYF. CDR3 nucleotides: TGTGCCAGCAGCCGAGGCCGGGATACGCAGTATTTT.

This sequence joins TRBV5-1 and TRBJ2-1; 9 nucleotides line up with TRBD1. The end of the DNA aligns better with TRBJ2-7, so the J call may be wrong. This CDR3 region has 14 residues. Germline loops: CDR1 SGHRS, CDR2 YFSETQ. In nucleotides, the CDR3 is TGCGCCAGCAGTCCGGGACAGGGATGGGAAGAGCAGTACTTC. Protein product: CASSPGQGWEEQYF.

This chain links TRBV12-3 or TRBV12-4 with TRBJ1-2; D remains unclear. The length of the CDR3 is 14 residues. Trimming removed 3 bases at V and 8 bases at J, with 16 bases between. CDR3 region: CASSLGTTGSGYTF. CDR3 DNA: TGTGCCAGCAGTTTGGGAACTACGGGCTCCGGCTACACCTTC.

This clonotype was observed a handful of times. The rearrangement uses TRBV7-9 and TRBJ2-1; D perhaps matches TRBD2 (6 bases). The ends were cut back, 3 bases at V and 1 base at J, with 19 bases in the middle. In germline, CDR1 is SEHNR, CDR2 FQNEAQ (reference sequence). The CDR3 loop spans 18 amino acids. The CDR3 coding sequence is TGTGCCAGCAGCTTTCCCTCGGGGAGGAGCGGGTCCTACAATGAGCAGTTCTTC. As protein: CASSFPSGRSGSYNEQFF.

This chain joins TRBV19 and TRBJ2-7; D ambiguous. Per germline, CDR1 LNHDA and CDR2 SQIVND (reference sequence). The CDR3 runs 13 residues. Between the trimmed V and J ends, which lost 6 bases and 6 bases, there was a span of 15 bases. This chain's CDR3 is CASSELSRSEQYF. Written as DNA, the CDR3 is TGTGCCAGTAGCGAGCTATCACGGTCCGAGCAGTACTTC.

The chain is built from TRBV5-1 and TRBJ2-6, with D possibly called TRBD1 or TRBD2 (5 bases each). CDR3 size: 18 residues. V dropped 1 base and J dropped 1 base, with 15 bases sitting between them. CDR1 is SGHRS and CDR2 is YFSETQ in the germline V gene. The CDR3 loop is CASSLRDRSLSGANVLTF. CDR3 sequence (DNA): TGCGCCAGCAGCTTGAGGGACCGTTCCCTTTCTGGGGCCAACGTCCTGACTTTC.

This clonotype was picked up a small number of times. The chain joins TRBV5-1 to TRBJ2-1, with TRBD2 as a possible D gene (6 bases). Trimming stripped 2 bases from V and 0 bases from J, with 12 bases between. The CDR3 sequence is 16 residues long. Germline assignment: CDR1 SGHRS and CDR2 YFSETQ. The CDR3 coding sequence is TGCGCCAGCAGCTTTGGCGGGGACCACTCCTACAATGAGCAGTTCTTC. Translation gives CASSFGGDHSYNEQFF. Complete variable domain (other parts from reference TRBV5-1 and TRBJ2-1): KAGVTQTPRYLIKTRGQQVTLSCSPISGHRSVSWYQQTPGQGLQFLFEYFSETQRNKGNFPGRFSGRQFSNSRSEMNVSTLELGDSALYLCASSFGGDHSYNEQFFGPGTRLTVL.

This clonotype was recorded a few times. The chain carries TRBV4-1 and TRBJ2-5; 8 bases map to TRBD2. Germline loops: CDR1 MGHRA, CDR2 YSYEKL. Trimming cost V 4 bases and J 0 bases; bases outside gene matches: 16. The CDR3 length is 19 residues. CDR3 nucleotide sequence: TGCGCCAGCAGCCTCCTGGGAGGAATTCAGCGGGGGTACCAAGAGACCCAGTACTTC. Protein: CASSLLGGIQRGYQETQYF.

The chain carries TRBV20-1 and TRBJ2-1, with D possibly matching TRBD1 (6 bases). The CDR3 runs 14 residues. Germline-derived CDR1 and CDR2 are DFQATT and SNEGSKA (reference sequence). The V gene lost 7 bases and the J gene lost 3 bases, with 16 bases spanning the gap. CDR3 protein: CSGIPRDNYNEQFF. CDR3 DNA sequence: TGCAGTGGTATACCCCGGGACAACTACAATGAGCAGTTCTTC.